Each of the 13 T cell receptor beta chains below was sequenced from the same sample in a study of beta chain features in type 1 diabetes. General study results and limits: The study found moderately but significantly shorter TCRB CDR3s in all four CD4+ subsets of Type 1 diabetes patients.

Every bit of the isolated RNA underwent reverse transcription, so sequencing read expressed TCRB transcripts. The data were produced by immunoSEQ multiplex PCR, yet TCRdb's version contains in-frame clones alone and is incomplete. The sample includes 150,000 to 170,000 clones, under 13% seen only once; the top ten take more than 0.45%. Their target antigens are unknown. Sequencing was done on a sample of central memory CD4+ T cells from blood. These receptors came from a man aged 25 to 45 with type 1 diabetes.

This clone was counted only a few times. Other DNA sequences in the sample encode the same CDR3. V usage is TRBV19 and J usage is TRBJ2-5, with D maybe TRBD2 (5 bases). The V gene's germline CDR1 is LNHDA and CDR2 SQIVND (reference sequence). The CDR3 totals 11 residues. Deletions cut 9 bases from V and 2 bases from J, with 7 bases between. The CDR3 DNA follows: TGTGCCAGCCGGGGACAAGAGACCCAGTACTTC. This encodes CASRGQETQYF.

This chain's CDR3 is CSVSTGGENEQFF. The CDR3 DNA reads as TGCAGCGTTTCGACAGGTGGGGAGAATGAGCAGTTCTTC. The rearrangement joins TRBV29-1 to TRBJ2-1; possible D gene TRBD1, 6 bases. The CDR3 is 13 residues long. CDR1 is SQVTM and CDR2 is ANQGSEA in the germline V gene. With 5 bases removed from V and 7 bases from J, the gap between germline ends came to 15 bases.

The chain has TRBV27 and TRBJ2-3; D might be TRBD1 (7 bases). CDR3 length: 13 amino acids. Trimming took off 4 bases at V and 5 bases at J, with 10 bases between the two ends. Germline V gene sequence: CDR1 MNHEY, CDR2 SMNVEV (reference sequence). The CDR3 DNA reads TGTGCCAGCAGTTCCCAGGGGGGAGATACGCAGTATTTT. As protein: CASSSQGGDTQYF.

Only a few counts were recorded for this clone. The gene calls are TRBV4-1 and TRBJ2-7, with D possibly being TRBD2 (5 bases). This CDR3 contains 14 residues. Trimming left V 1 base short and J 3 bases short, with 10 bases between. Germline lookup yields CDR1 MGHRA and CDR2 YSYEKL. The CDR3 DNA reads as TGCGCCAGCAGCCAAGGGGAAGGAGGCTACGAGCAGTACTTC. This sequence encodes CASSQGEGGYEQYF.

V is TRBV19 and J is TRBJ2-2, with 7 positions matching TRBD2. This CDR3 region has 13 residues. V dropped 3 bases and J dropped 6; count of bases not matched to a gene: 1. The V gene's germline CDR1 is LNHDA and CDR2 SQIVND (reference sequence). The CDR3 here is CASSMGGAGELFF. CDR3 in DNA: TGTGCCAGTAGTATGGGGGGGGCCGGGGAGCTGTTTTTT.

In its sample, this clone was seen many times. The rearrangement uses TRBV2 and TRBJ2-2; D is possibly TRBD2 (5 bases). Germline loops: CDR1 SNHLY, CDR2 FYNNEI. Trimming stripped 6 bases from V and 5 bases from J, with 16 bases between. This CDR3 has 15 amino acids. The CDR3 DNA reads TGTGCCAGCAGCCCCAGGATGAGCGGAACCGGGGAGCTGTTTTTT. Amino acid sequence: CASSPRMSGTGELFF.

V and J are TRBV19 and TRBJ2-2, with 8 bases fitting TRBD2. CDR3 size: 14 residues. Germline V gene lookup returns CDR1 LNHDA and CDR2 SQIVND (reference sequence). The V segment lost 5 bases and the J segment 3 bases; nucleotides outside the gene matches: 2. CDR3 DNA: TGTGCCAGTAGTCAAGCGGGAGACACCGGGGAGCTGTTTTTT. This codes for CASSQAGDTGELFF.

This chain uses TRBV5-1 with TRBJ1-1; D gene uncertain. The V and J ends lost 0 bases and 0 bases respectively, with 6 bases between them. Germline values: CDR1 SGHRS, CDR2 YFSETQ. There are 14 residues in the CDR3. The CDR3 DNA sequence: TGCGCCAGCAGCTTGGATCAGGTGAACACTGAAGCTTTCTTT. Encoded protein: CASSLDQVNTEAFF.

This chain uses TRBV5-1 with TRBJ1-1, with a possible D match to TRBD1 (6 bases). CDR1 and CDR2 (germline): SGHRS, YFSETQ. The CDR3 runs to 14 residues. Trimming took 0 bases from V and 3 from J, leaving 9 bases between them. Here the CDR3 reads CASSLGGGDTEAFF. The CDR3 region has the DNA TGCGCCAGCAGCTTGGGAGGGGGAGACACTGAAGCTTTCTTT.

The chain has TRBV19 and TRBJ1-2, with 7 nucleotides matching TRBD1. The germline gives CDR1 LNHDA, CDR2 SQIVND (reference sequence). This CDR3 comprises 15 residues. The ends lost 4 bases at V and 4 bases at J; junction bases unmatched: 9. Here the CDR3 DNA reads TGTGCCAGTAGTAGCCCGGGACAGCAACTCTATGGCTACACCTTC. It codes for CASSSPGQQLYGYTF.

In DNA, the CDR3 is TGTGCCAGCAGCTTAGTCGGAGAGACCCAGTACTTC. Its protein is CASSLVGETQYF. The genes are TRBV5-4 and TRBJ2-5; D unresolved. Germline CDR1 and CDR2: SGHNT and YYREEE (reference sequence). Trimming pared 2 bases from V and 4 bases from J, leaving 6 bases between. This CDR3 is built from 12 residues.

V gene TRBV7-9 combines with J gene TRBJ1-5; a possible D gene is TRBD1 (5 bases). Trimming took 2 bases from V and 6 from J, leaving 17 bases between them. The germline CDR1 and CDR2 sequences are SEHNR and FQNEAQ (reference sequence). CDR3 length equals 16 residues. CDR3 region: CASSLFPGRESQPQHF. The DNA for the CDR3 is TGTGCCAGCAGCTTATTCCCGGGCAGGGAAAGTCAGCCCCAGCATTTT.

This clone has just a few counts. The J gene is TRBJ2-7, the V gene TRBV27, with D hard to call. Trimming pared 2 bases from V and 3 bases from J, leaving 8 bases between. Looked up from germline, CDR1 is MNHEY and CDR2 is SMNVEV (reference sequence). The CDR3 covers 13 residues. The CDR3 loop reads CASSLRRFYEQYF. The DNA for the CDR3 is TGTGCCAGCAGTTTAAGGAGATTCTACGAGCAGTACTTC.